This T cell receptor (beta chain) was captured by sequencing in a study of cytomegalovirus exposure and HLA in healthy donors (dated by TCRdb to 2016 to 2017). Regarding the research as a whole: An earlier analysis of a few hundred of the donors reported 276 Gb of sequence data and roughly 120 million unique TCR beta sequences obtained from about 180 million T cells. On average, roughly 250,000 unique TCR beta nucleotide sequences were sequenced per donor among fewer than 500 genotyped donors of the cohort, with 15% to 20% of those sequences being non-productive. The study combined high-throughput TCR immunosequencing, statistical association of individual TCRs with disease status, and machine learning to predict cytomegalovirus infection status. Both class I and class II loci were covered by HLA typing, at four-digit resolution. Typing coverage varied by locus: roughly 620-640 donors for A, B, C, DRB1 and DQB1; 522 for DQA1; about 590 for DPA1; approximately 470 for DPB1. In a later analysis, previously published TCR beta repertoires from about 640 donors were re-analyzed and high-resolution HLA genotyping was added so that TCR occurrence patterns could be studied. The aim of the study was to test whether cataloging public T cell receptors could identify signatures of past pathogen exposure. Several DR-DQ haplotypes were handled as single units for association and clustering, since linkage in the cohort was strong. Rather than drawing on any new phenotypic data, the later analysis identified candidate immune exposures from TCR beta sequences and the way those sequences occurred across donors. In an earlier analysis of about 590 of the donors, high-throughput TCR beta sequencing was used to judge whether each TCR beta V gene segment behaved as functional or pseudogenic. A separate validation cohort of approximately 120 different subjects was used in addition to the approximately 640-subject first cohort. All discovery cohort repertoires had been generated using a single sequencing platform. An early release that covered about 640 HLA-typed donors contained approximately 300 gigabases of sequencing data and about 93 million unique TCR sequences. Of the approximately 370 genotyped donors, approximately 80% were placed in the genetic ancestry cluster associated with self-reported Caucasian donors. In a later genetic analysis, genome-wide SNP genotypes for about 60% of the 666 donors were used, and that subset was treated as a discovery cohort. The T cell repertoires of about 700 subjects were profiled by immunosequencing and related to cytomegalovirus serostatus. Donor age, sex, ethnicity and CMV serostatus were compiled alongside the repertoire data.

What the study reported, not specific to this receptor: CMV serostatus was the only immune exposure information available for the cohort. HLA typing was unavailable for some donors at each locus, so association tests used only the typed subset. Only TCR beta chains were sequenced in this cohort, and the absence of alpha or paired-chain data limited detectable features. According to the authors, the approach could potentially be generalized to other disease states and immunological phenotypes. Strong co-occurrence of HLA alleles, especially DR and DQ, made assigning TCR associations to individual alleles difficult. A further reported finding was that TCR beta sequences accurately predicted the HLA-A and HLA-B alleles for most subjects in the first cohort. The classifier was reported to diagnose cytomegalovirus status with high specificity and sensitivity in both the original and validation cohorts. In a later analysis, TCR association rates were found to vary across HLA loci, with the most associated TCRs seen for DRB1 alleles and the fewest for HLA-C alleles. According to a later genetic analysis, donors in an Asian-associated ancestry cluster had fewer N-insertions in productive TCRs than the roughly 670-donor mean. According to a later analysis, parvovirus B19, influenza, CMV and Epstein-Barr virus appeared linked to several top co-occurrence clusters. The study gave a list of about 150 TCR beta chains associated with cytomegalovirus. An earlier analysis of approximately 500 of the donors showed that most TCR beta V segments appeared in productive rearrangements either about 90% or about 30% of the time, which broadly matched IMGT annotations. An association between a missense DCLRE1C variant and V-gene and J-gene trimming of TCR beta chains was found in a later genetic analysis and replicated in an independent cohort. Sequencing depth was assumed to be roughly uniform across donors in the presence/absence analyses, though that assumption may not hold. A later analysis found that HLA-associated TCR beta chains were more clonally expanded and had lower generation probabilities than equally common non-associated chains. Roughly 15 rarely observed V segments, including chromosome 9 orphons, were excluded from the earlier analysis of almost 600 of the donors because counts were too low. In a later analysis, most CMV-associated TCR beta chains were found to appear HLA-restricted, with HLA associations seemingly driven largely by CMV exposure. In vitro tests confirmed that a few of the cytomegalovirus-associated TCR beta chains recognize cytomegalovirus antigens. A cluster of highly shared sequence variants was judged likely to be a technical artifact of the sequencing pipeline. In a later analysis, 16,951 TCR beta sequences were associated with specific HLA alleles at a false discovery rate of 0.05. Linkage disequilibrium might explain the correlated functional status among segregating V segments, but an unknown experimental factor could not be ruled out. Across donors, most TCR sequences were observed very rarely, whereas some public TCRs were present in many individuals.

In regard to this clone: Its antigen has not been determined. No much larger clone exists at a distance of one base, and base qualities are not known.

The receptor library was made with the immunoSEQ multiplex PCR assay. The multiplex PCR relied on a mix of 60 forward primers for TCR Vbeta segments and 13 reverse primers for TCR Jbeta segments. Amplification of the CDR3 region of rearranged TCR beta genes was performed with a multiplex PCR assay on genomic DNA. The Illumina HiSeq System was used to sequence the amplified TCR beta libraries as 87-base-pair reads. Per the authors' processing: Across the roughly 640 repertoires, a later analysis counted 60 million to 90 million unique TCR beta chains, around 10 million of which were shared by at least two donors. Raw reads were error-corrected and collapsed into unique sequences by a nearest-neighbor algorithm in which closely related sequences were merged to remove PCR and sequencing errors. To assign V, D and J gene segments, CDR3 sequences were aligned to IMGT reference sequences. For a sequence to be retained, a match of at least six nucleotides was required to both a V gene segment and a J gene segment. A rearrangement counted as productive if the CDR3 had no stop codons and remained in frame with V and J, and every other rearrangement counted as non-productive. CDR3 was defined according to IMGT convention as the region running from the second conserved V-encoded cysteine to the conserved J-encoded phenylalanine. Sequences without an unambiguous match to a single V gene segment were excluded from the earlier analysis of 500 to 700 of the donors. In an earlier analysis of about 590 of the donors, a V segment was called functional when productive rearrangements were above 56.7%, and segregating when the standard deviation between donors exceeded 5%. To diagnose cytomegalovirus status from the catalog of TCR beta chain sequences, a statistical classification framework was built. In a later analysis, TCR nucleotide sequences were compared against IMGT/GENE-DB human TR gene sequences so that V and J genes could be assigned. Using the TCRdist pipeline, a later analysis assigned CDR3 sequences along with most-parsimonious VDJ recombination scenarios. A later analysis defined each TCR beta chain by its CDR3 amino acid sequence plus V-gene family, and excluded reads lacking a unique V-gene family. In a later analysis, some 600 highly shared, low-generation-probability nucleotide sequences were removed to address suspected cross-contamination and a sequencing artifact. In a later analysis, a clonal expansion index for each public chain was calculated from normalized within-repertoire ranks of inferred template counts. In a later analysis, generation probabilities were computed with a VDJ recombination model fitted to out-of-frame rearrangements, and the resulting probabilities were checked against IGoR. Hypergeometric tests were used in a later analysis to score TCR-TCR, TCR-HLA and TCR-CMV co-occurrence, with a repertoire-size bias correction applied to the TCR pairs. False discovery rates were estimated in a later analysis by permuting HLA or CMV assignments 20 times. In a later analysis, co-occurring TCRs were grouped using DBSCAN, with TCRdist sequence similarity added in when clustering inside HLA-allele-positive subsets. For co-occurrence clustering, repertoires with fewer than 30,000 or more than 120,000 public chains were excluded, along with several repertoires with anomalous nucleotide sharing. TCRdb limited this immuneACCESS table to in-frame rearrangements with V and J called. A share of clones is missing; checked studies link under half to unresolved V genes, and the rest is unexplained. V and J calls plus clone size are reproduced from that table; the DNA served to infer D and trimming. Counted in this sample were some 180,000 clones; about four fifths of them appeared once. The top ten clones comprise over 1.5% of the sample.

The cohort consisted of 600 to 700 healthy bone marrow donors. Cohort members were all nominally healthy when sampled, although unrecorded immune exposures were likely present. The donor tested CMV seropositive and was one of the 289 seropositive cohort members. A peripheral blood sample was collected from each donor, and TCR beta sequencing was performed on peripheral blood mononuclear cells. The Qiagen DNeasy Blood Extraction Kit was used to extract genomic DNA from the blood cell samples. This receptor was obtained from a man aged 40-49 years in good health and CMV-seropositive. The specimen was PBMCs.

The CDR3 region: CASSLGHRGGGQPQHF. The DNA is TGTGCCAGCAGTTTAGGGCACAGGGGGGGTGGTCAGCCCCAGCATTTT. The chain couples TRBV28 to TRBJ1-5, with TRBD1 identical over 8 junction bases. Compared with germline, V lacks 2 bases and J lacks 6 bases; bases without a gene match: 9. From the cysteine up to the phenylalanine, the CDR3 has a length of 16 residues. Here the CDR3 DNA is all that survives: 48 bases in frame from base 1. CDR1 and CDR2 are read off the germline V gene as MDHEN and SYDVKM.